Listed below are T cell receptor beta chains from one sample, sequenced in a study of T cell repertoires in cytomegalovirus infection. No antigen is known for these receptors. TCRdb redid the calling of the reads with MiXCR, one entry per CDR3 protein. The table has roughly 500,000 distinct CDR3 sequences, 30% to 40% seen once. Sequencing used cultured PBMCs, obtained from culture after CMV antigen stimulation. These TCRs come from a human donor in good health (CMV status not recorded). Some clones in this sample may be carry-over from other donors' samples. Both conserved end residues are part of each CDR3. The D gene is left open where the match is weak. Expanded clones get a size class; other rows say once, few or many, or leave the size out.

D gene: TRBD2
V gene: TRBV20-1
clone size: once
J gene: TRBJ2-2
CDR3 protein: CSARGLAGWAGELFF
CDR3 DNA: TGCAGTGCCCGCGGACTAGCGGGGTGGGCCGGGGAGCTGTTTTTC

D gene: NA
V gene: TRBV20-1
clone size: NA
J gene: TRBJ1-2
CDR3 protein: CSAPPGGRNYGYTF
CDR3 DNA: TGCAGTGCCCCCCCGGGGGGAAGAAACTATGGCTACACCTTC

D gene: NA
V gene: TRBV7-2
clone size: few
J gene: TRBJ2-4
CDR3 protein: CASSSRVSKNIQYF
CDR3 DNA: TGTGCCAGCAGTTCACGGGTCTCCAAAAACATTCAGTACTTC

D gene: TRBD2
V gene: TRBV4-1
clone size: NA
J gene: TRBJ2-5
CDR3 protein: CASSQKREGVETQYF
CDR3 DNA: TGCGCCAGCAGCCAAAAGCGGGAGGGCGTGGAGACCCAGTACTTC

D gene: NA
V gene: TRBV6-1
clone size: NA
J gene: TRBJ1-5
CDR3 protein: CASSPQSNQPQHF
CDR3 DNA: TGTGCCAGCAGCCCACAGAGCAATCAGCCCCAGCATTTT

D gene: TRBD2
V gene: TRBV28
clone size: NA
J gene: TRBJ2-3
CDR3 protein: CASSLQTSGRTTSTDTQYF
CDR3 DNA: TGTGCCAGCAGTTTACAGACTAGCGGGAGGACCACTAGCACAGATACGCAGTATTTT

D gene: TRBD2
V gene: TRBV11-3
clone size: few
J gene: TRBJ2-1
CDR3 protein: CASSLSSGRANEQFF
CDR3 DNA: TGTGCCAGCAGCCTATCTAGCGGGAGGGCCAATGAGCAGTTCTTC

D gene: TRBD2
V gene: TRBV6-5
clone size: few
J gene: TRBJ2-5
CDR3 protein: CASSFGTSGRFMPETQYF
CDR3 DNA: TGTGCCAGCAGTTTTGGGACTAGCGGGAGGTTTATGCCAGAGACCCAGTACTTC

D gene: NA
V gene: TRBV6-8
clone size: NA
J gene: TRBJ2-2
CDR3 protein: CASSYWQGNPLPSTGELFF
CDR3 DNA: TGTGCCAGCAGTTACTGGCAGGGGAATCCCCTACCGAGCACCGGGGAGCTGTTTTTT

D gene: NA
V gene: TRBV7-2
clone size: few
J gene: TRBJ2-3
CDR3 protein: CASSIRRDTQYF
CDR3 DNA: TGTGCCAGCAGCATTCGCCGAGATACGCAGTATTTT

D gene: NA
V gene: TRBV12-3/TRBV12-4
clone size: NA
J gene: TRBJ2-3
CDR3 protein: CASSLDSLAGFTDTQYF
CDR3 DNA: TGTGCCAGCAGTTTAGATAGTTTGGCGGGATTTACAGATACGCAGTATTTT

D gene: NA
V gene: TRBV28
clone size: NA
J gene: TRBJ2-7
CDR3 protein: CASSFPHEQYF
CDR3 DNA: TGTGCCAGCAGTTTCCCTCACGAGCAGTACTTC

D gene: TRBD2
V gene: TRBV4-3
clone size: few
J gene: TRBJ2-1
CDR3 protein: CASSQEIFRSGANNEQFF
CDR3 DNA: TGCGCCAGCAGCCAAGAGATATTTCGGAGCGGGGCTAACAATGAGCAGTTCTTC

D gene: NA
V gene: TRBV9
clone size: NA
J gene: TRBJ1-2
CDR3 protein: CASSVVGNYGYTF
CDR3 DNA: TGTGCCAGCAGCGTAGTGGGGAACTATGGCTACACCTTC

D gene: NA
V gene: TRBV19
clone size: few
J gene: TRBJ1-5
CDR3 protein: CASSLRVMRTYSNQPQHF
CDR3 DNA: TGTGCCAGTAGTCTAAGGGTGATGCGAACGTATAGCAATCAGCCCCAGCATTTT

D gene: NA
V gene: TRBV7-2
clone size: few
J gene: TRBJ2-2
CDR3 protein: CASSLELGRSGELFF
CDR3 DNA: TGTGCCAGCAGCTTAGAACTAGGCAGGTCCGGGGAGCTGTTTTTT

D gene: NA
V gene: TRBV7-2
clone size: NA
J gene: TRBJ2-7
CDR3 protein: CASSLGFSGSYEQYF
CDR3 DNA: TGTGCCAGCAGCTTAGGTTTTAGCGGCTCCTACGAGCAGTACTTC

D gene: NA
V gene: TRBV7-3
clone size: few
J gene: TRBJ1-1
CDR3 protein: CASSLTGFENTEAFF
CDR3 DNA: TGTGCCAGCAGCTTAACTGGGTTCGAGAACACTGAAGCTTTCTTT

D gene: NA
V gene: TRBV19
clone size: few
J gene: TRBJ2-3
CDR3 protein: CASSQRQTPVDTQYF
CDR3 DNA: TGTGCCAGTAGTCAACGGCAAACCCCTGTAGATACGCAGTATTTT

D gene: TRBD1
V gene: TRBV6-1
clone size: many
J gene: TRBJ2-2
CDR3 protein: CASSTRQGRTGELFF
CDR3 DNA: TGTGCCAGCAGTACCCGACAGGGGAGGACCGGGGAGCTGTTTTTT

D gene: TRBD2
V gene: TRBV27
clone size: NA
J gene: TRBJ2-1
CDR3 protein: CASSSLPLASNEQFF
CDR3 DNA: TGTGCCAGCAGTTCACTCCCACTAGCGAGCAATGAGCAGTTCTTC

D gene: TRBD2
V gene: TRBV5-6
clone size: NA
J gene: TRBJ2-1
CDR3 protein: CASSLRLAGASVDNEQFF
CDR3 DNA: TGTGCCAGCAGCTTGCGGCTAGCGGGAGCTTCAGTCGACAATGAGCAGTTCTTC

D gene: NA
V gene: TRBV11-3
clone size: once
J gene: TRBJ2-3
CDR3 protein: CASSRGLSGDTQYF
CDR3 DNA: TGTGCCAGCAGCAGAGGACTAAGTGGAGATACGCAGTATTTT

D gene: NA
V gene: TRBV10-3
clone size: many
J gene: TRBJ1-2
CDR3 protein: CAISEKGTTGGYTF
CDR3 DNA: TGTGCCATCAGTGAAAAAGGGACAACTGGTGGCTACACCTTC

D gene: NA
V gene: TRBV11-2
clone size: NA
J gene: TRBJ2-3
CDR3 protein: CASSRIKGSSTDTQYF
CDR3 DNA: TGTGCCAGCAGCCGAATTAAAGGCTCTAGCACAGATACGCAGTATTTT

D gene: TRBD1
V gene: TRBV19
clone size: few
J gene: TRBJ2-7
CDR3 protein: CASSRRQGAAEQYF
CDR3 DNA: TGTGCCAGTAGTCGTAGACAGGGGGCAGCCGAGCAGTACTTC

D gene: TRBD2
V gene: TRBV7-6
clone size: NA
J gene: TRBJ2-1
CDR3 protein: CASSYLASGSFYNEQFF
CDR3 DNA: TGTGCCAGCAGCTACTTAGCTAGCGGGAGTTTCTACAATGAGCAGTTCTTC

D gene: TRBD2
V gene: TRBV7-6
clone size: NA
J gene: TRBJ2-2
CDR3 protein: CASSMSPSGTGELFF
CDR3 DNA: TGTGCCAGCAGCATGTCTCCTAGCGGCACCGGGGAGCTGTTTTTT

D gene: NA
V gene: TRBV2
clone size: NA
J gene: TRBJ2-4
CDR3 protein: CASSNRGGGGNIQYF
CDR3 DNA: TGTGCCAGCAGTAACAGGGGTGGGGGGGGAAACATTCAGTACTTC

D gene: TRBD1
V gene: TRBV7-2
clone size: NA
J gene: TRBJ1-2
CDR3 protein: CASSLGDRNGYTF
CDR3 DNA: TGTGCCAGCAGCTTAGGGGACAGGAATGGCTACACCTTC

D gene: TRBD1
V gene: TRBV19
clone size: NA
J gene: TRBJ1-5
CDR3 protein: CASSNWADRGEYQPQHF
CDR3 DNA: TGTGCCAGTAGTAATTGGGCAGACAGGGGGGAATATCAGCCCCAGCATTTT